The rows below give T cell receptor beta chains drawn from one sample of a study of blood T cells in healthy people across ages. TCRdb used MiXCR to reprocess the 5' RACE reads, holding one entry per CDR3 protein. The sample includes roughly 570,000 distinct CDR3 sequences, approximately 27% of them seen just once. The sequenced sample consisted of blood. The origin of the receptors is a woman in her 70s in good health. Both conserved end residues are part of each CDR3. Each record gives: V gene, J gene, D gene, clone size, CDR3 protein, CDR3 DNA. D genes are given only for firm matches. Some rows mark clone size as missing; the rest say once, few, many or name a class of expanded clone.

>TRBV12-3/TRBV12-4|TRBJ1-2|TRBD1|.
CASSSNQGTGVFYGYTF
TGTGCCAGCAGTTCAAATCAGGGGACAGGGGTCTTCTATGGCTACACCTTC
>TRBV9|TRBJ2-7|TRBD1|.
CASSVPPPGQTLYEQYF
TGTGCCAGCAGCGTGCCTCCTCCGGGACAGACCCTCTACGAGCAGTACTTC
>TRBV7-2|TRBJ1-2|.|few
CASSPLTNQGRGYTF
TGTGCCAGCAGCCCTTTGACGAACCAAGGACGTGGCTACACCTTC
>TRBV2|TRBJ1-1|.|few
CASSRRGGGGINTEAFF
TGTGCCAGCAGTCGTAGGGGAGGTGGTGGGATAAACACTGAAGCTTTCTTT
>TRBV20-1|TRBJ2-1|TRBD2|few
CSARDLAGYNEQFF
TGCAGTGCTAGAGATCTAGCGGGGTACAATGAGCAGTTCTTC
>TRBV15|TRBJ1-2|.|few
CATSRDPGGQGRYTF
TGTGCCACCAGCAGAGACCCCGGCGGGCAGGGGAGATACACCTTC
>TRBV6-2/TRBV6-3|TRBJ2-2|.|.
CASRDSLYASTGELFF
TGTGCCAGCCGGGACTCATTGTACGCGAGCACCGGGGAGCTGTTTTTT
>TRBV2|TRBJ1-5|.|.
CASRRSQGVGGPQHF
TGTGCCAGCAGGAGGTCGCAGGGCGTTGGTGGGCCCCAGCATTTT
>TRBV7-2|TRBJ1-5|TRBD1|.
CASSLAPQGAGAPQHF
TGTGCCAGCAGCTTAGCCCCTCAGGGGGCCGGTGCGCCCCAGCATTTT
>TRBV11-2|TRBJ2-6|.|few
CASRTVSGANVLTF
TGTGCCAGCAGGACAGTCTCTGGGGCCAACGTCCTGACTTTC
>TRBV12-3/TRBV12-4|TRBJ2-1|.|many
CASSLRGSDEQFF
TGTGCCAGCAGTTTAAGAGGGAGCGATGAGCAGTTCTTC
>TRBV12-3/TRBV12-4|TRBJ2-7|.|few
CASSLANRIQQYF
TGTGCCAGCAGTTTAGCTAACAGGATCCAGCAGTACTTC
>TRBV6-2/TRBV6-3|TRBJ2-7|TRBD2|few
CASSYPPKGGGSYEQYF
TGTGCCAGCAGTTACCCGCCCAAGGGCGGGGGCTCCTACGAGCAGTACTTC
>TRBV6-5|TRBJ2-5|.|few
CASSFRLGTGETQYF
TGTGCCAGCAGTTTCCGATTGGGGACTGGGGAGACCCAGTACTTC
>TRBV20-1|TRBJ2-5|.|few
CSAARGHQETQYF
TGCAGTGCTGCCCGTGGCCACCAAGAGACCCAGTACTTC
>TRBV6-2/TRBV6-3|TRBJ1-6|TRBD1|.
CASKSGTGLISPLHF
TGTGCCAGCAAATCCGGGACAGGTCTGATTTCACCCCTCCACTTT
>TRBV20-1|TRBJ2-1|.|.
CSANDRRRLNEQFF
TGCAGTGCGAACGACCGACGGCGATTGAATGAGCAGTTCTTC
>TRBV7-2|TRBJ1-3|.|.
CASSLVRGEGNTIYF
TGTGCCAGCAGCTTAGTCAGGGGAGAAGGAAACACCATATATTTT
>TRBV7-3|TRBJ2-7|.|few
CASSLMGTGPYEQYF
TGTGCCAGCAGCTTAATGGGAACAGGTCCCTACGAGCAGTACTTC
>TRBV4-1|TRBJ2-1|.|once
CASSQATNNRGEQFF
TGCGCCAGCAGCCAAGCGACGAATAACCGGGGGGAGCAGTTCTTC
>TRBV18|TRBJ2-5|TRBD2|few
CASSHDWRGEMKETQYF
TGTGCCAGCTCCCACGACTGGCGGGGGGAGATGAAAGAGACCCAGTACTTC
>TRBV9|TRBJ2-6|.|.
CASSPVGNSGANVLTF
TGTGCCAGCAGCCCCGTGGGGAACTCTGGGGCCAACGTCCTGACTTTC
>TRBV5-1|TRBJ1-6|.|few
CASSLEGGADNSPLHF
TGCGCCAGCAGCTTGGAGGGAGGGGCGGATAATTCACCCCTCCACTTT
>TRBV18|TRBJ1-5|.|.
CASSPTFGPNQPQHF
TGTGCCAGCTCACCTACCTTCGGGCCAAATCAGCCCCAGCATTTT
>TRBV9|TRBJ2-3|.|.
CASSVLVDTDTQYF
TGTGCCAGCAGCGTACTAGTCGACACAGATACGCAGTATTTT
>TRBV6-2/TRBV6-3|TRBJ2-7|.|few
CASSSSPSGVAYEQYF
TGTGCCAGCAGTTCGTCCCCCTCGGGGGTGGCCTACGAGCAGTACTTC
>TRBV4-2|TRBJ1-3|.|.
CASSQVMGFTGNTIYF
TGTGCCAGCAGCCAAGTAATGGGGTTTACTGGAAACACCATATATTTT